The T cell receptor (beta chain) under discussion was sequenced for a study of blood T cell repertoires in COVID-19. Looking at the study overall: Acute and convalescent COVID-19 samples came from the United States, Italy and Spain.

TCRdb keeps only in-frame clones here, not all; method: immunoSEQ multiplex PCR. Of around 70,000 clones listed, 80% to 90% were seen once; the top ten hold roughly 8.8%. Germline CDR1 KGHDR, CDR2 SFDVKD. The CDR3 totals 15 residues. The V segment lost 1 base and the J segment 7 bases; nucleotides outside the gene matches: 5. The clonotype comes from a young man with acute or convalescent COVID-19. The chain is built from TRBV24-1 and TRBJ2-1; 8 bases agree with TRBD2. Sequencing input: peripheral blood. The CDR3 DNA reads TGTGCCACCAGTGATTTCGGGGTAGCGGGGAATGAGCAGTTCTTC. Translated, it gives CATSDFGVAGNEQFF.